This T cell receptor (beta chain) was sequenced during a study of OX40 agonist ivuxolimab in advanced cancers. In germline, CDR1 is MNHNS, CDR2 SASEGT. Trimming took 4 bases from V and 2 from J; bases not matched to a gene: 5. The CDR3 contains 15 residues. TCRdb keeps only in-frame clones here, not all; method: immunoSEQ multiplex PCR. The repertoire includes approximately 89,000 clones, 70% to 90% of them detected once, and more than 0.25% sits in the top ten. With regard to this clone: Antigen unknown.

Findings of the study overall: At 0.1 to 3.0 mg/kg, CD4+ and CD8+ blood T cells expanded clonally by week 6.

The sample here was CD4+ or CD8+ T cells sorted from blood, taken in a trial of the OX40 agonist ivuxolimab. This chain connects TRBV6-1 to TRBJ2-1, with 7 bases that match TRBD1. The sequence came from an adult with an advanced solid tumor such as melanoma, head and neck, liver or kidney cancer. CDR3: CASSVAGGTYNEQFF. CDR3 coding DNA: TGTGCCAGCAGTGTGGCAGGGGGTACCTACAATGAGCAGTTCTTC.